Following are 5 T cell receptor beta chains from one sample sequenced in a study of prognosis after radiotherapy for stage I lung cancer. By two-round multiplex PCR, the TCR beta CDR3 was amplified from genomic DNA. The use of primers specific to each TRBV and TRBJ gene characterized first-round PCR. TCRdb independently ran MiXCR on the multiplex PCR reads; one entry per CDR3 protein. The data hold over 25,000 distinct CDR3 sequences, with just over 45% observed a single time. This specimen was PBMCs, taken before or after stereotactic body radiation therapy (not recorded which). The receptors were gathered from a donor over 45 with non-small cell lung cancer.

The chain couples TRBV9 to TRBJ1-2, with D possibly TRBD1 on 5 matching bases. Trimming removed 4 bases at V and 9 bases at J, with 16 bases between. The CDR3 extends over 13 amino acids. Germline values: CDR1 SGDLS, CDR2 YYNGEE. This CDR3 is CASSPRDGDCYTF. The CDR3 bases are TGTGCCAGCAGCCCCCGGGACGGGGATTGCTACACCTTC.

V is TRBV20-1 and J is TRBJ1-6; unclear D gene. This CDR3 has 16 residues. CDR1 and CDR2 from the germline V gene are DFQATT and SNEGSKA (reference sequence). V was trimmed by 0 bases and J by 7 bases, leaving 16 bases between them. Written as DNA, the CDR3 is TGCAGTGCTAGAGATCCCAGCGGTCCAACCAATTCACCCCTCCACTTT. This sequence encodes CSARDPSGPTNSPLHF.

The sample holds many counts of this clonotype. This chain connects TRBV19 to TRBJ2-5, with D uncertain. V lost 3 bases and J lost 1, with 6 bases in between. Germline V lookup: CDR1 LNHDA, CDR2 SQIVND (reference sequence). This CDR3 has 13 amino acids. Written as DNA, the CDR3 is TGTGCCAGTAGTATGGGCAGCCAAGAGACCCAGTACTTC. This gives the protein CASSMGSQETQYF. The full variable domain, rest sourced from reference TRBV19 and TRBJ2-5, is DGGITQSPKYLFRKEGQNVTLSCEQNLNHDAMYWYRQDPGQGLRLIYYSQIVNDFQKGDIAEGYSVSREKKESFPLTVTSAQKNPTAFYLCASSMGSQETQYFGPGTRLLVL.

This clonotype was seen ten or more times. This may stem from a read error, because a much larger clone lies one nucleotide away. The J gene is TRBJ2-2, the V gene TRBV24-1; 8 nucleotides agree with TRBD1. CDR3 length: 16 amino acids. V shed 5 bases and J 3 bases; nucleotides not matched to a gene: 7. CDR1 and CDR2 (germline): KGHDR, SFDVKD. This chain's CDR3 is CATSGPGTGYTGELFF. CDR3 nucleotides: TGTGCCACCAGTGGCCCCGGGACAGGATACACCGGGGAGCTGTTTTTT.

This clonotype was observed many times. V is TRBV7-9 and J is TRBJ2-5; 7 bases align to TRBD2. Trimming removed 2 bases from V and 5 bases from J; junction bases left unmatched: 5. This CDR3 has 14 residues. Germline V gene lookup returns CDR1 SEHNR and CDR2 FQNEAQ (reference sequence). The CDR3 is CASSLRRELETQYF. As DNA, the CDR3 is TGTGCCAGCAGCTTAAGGCGGGAGCTTGAGACCCAGTACTTC.